Below are 26 T cell receptor beta chains sequenced from a single sample in a study of liver allograft versus peripheral blood T cells. At the level of the study: The authors compared T cell receptor repertoires in transplanted livers with those in the peripheral blood of recipients.

TCRdb reprocessed the reads via MiXCR and lists one record per CDR3 protein. Of approximately 13,000 distinct CDR3 sequences in the sample, 20% to 25% were seen once. The source is a human patient who had a liver transplant. Part of the T cells may come from the graft donor.

This clonotype was seen repeatedly, ten times or more. This sequence joins TRBV5-4 and TRBJ1-1; 9 bases are a match to TRBD1. The trim removed 0 bases at V and 9 bases at J, leaving 3 bases unmatched. The CDR3 contains 13 residues. CDR1 and CDR2 (germline): SGHNT, YYREEE (reference sequence). In DNA, the CDR3 is TGTGCCAGCAGCTTGGGGGGGACAGGGAAAGCTTTCTTT. It codes for CASSLGGTGKAFF.

Notes on this clonotype: Possible read error: a much larger clone is one base away. CDR3 residues: CASSLQLSGRAFF. The DNA for the CDR3 is TGTGCCAGCAGCTTGCAGCTCTCCGGGAGAGCTTTCTTT. This chain links TRBV5-6 with TRBJ1-1; D ambiguous. The CDR3 is made up of 13 amino acids. The V end was cut by 1 base, the J end by 10 bases, with 14 bases between. Germline CDR1 reads SGHDT; CDR2 reads YYEEEE.

This clonotype appeared a few times. V usage is TRBV5-6 and J usage is TRBJ1-1; a possible D gene is TRBD1 (5 bases). Trimming shortened V by 2 bases and J by 1 base, and 12 bases separated the two germline ends. In germline, CDR1 is SGHDT, CDR2 YYEEEE. The CDR3 is 15 amino acids. The DNA for the CDR3 is TGTGCCAGCAGCTTACGGGAGGGGCCGAACACTGAAGCTTTCTTT. It specifies CASSLREGPNTEAFF.

This clonotype occurred a few times. V is TRBV7-2 and J is TRBJ1-6, with D perhaps matching TRBD1 (5 bases). V lost 3 bases to trimming and J lost 9 bases, with 12 bases between them. Germline lookup yields CDR1 SGHTA and CDR2 FQGNSA. This CDR3 is built from 14 residues. The CDR3, as DNA: TGTGCCAGCAGCTTGGGGGGAGTCGTTTCACCCCTCCACTTT. Protein sequence: CASSLGGVVSPLHF.

By its share, this clonotype is medium-sized. This chain links TRBV19 with TRBJ1-2; 9 positions agree with TRBD1. V dropped 5 bases and J dropped 5; count of bases not matched to a gene: 6. Germline V gene lookup returns CDR1 LNHDA and CDR2 SQIVND (reference sequence). The CDR3 sequence is 14 residues long. CDR3 nucleotide sequence: TGTGCCAGTAGTGGACAGGGGCGCTGGTATGGCTACACCTTC. Its protein product is CASSGQGRWYGYTF.

In regard to this clonotype: A much larger clone differs by one base, so this may be a read error. The chain employs TRBV6-2 or TRBV6-3 and TRBJ1-1; D is unresolved. CDR1 and CDR2 from the germline V gene are MNHEY and SVGEGT. The CDR3 covers 15 residues. V was pared by 11 bases and J by 4 bases, with 23 bases between. CDR3 protein: CACRPHRVGSTEAFF. In nucleotides, the CDR3 is TGTGCCTGCCGACCCCATCGGGTAGGGAGCACTGAAGCTTTCTTT.

In its sample, this clonotype ranks as medium-sized. The genes are TRBV6-1 and TRBJ1-1, with unresolved D. The CDR3 totals 12 residues. Germline CDR1 reads MNHNS; CDR2 reads SASEGT. Trimming took 7 bases from V and 2 from J, leaving 8 bases between them. In nucleotides, the CDR3 is TGTGCCAGCACATGGGCCAACACTGAAGCTTTCTTT. Its translation: CASTWANTEAFF.

The chain is built from TRBV5-5 and TRBJ2-7; D call uncertain. Trimming stripped 6 bases from V and 2 bases from J, with 18 bases between. This CDR3 is 15 amino acids long. The germline V gene encodes CDR1 SGHKS and CDR2 YYEKEE (reference sequence). The CDR3: CASTQGSSITYEQYF. In DNA, the CDR3 is TGTGCCAGCACCCAAGGATCCAGTATAACCTACGAGCAGTACTTC.

A note on this clonotype: A read error may be the cause here, since a much bigger clone is one base away. CDR3 protein: CASLDEGSEKLLF. As DNA, the CDR3 is TGTGCCAGCTTGGATGAGGGGAGTGAAAAACTGCTTTTT. The rearrangement uses TRBV19 and TRBJ1-4; a possible D gene is TRBD1 (5 bases). Germline CDR1 reads LNHDA; CDR2 reads SQIVND (reference sequence). The CDR3 covers 13 residues.

This clonotype was seen at least ten times. The chain is built from TRBV6-1 and TRBJ1-2; 7 positions agree with TRBD1. Germline-derived CDR1 and CDR2 are MNHNS and SASEGT. The CDR3 totals 13 residues. V lost 1 base, J lost 4 bases, and 0 bases stayed unmatched. For the CDR3, the DNA is TGTGCCAGCAGTGAAGGACAGGGCTATGGCTACACCTTC. Translating it yields CASSEGQGYGYTF.

About this clonotype: A much larger clone is a single base away; this may be a read error. The J gene is TRBJ1-1, the V gene TRBV6-2 or TRBV6-3, with D uncertain. V was clipped by 8 bases and J by 7 bases, with 11 bases between them. Germline assignment: CDR1 MNHEY and CDR2 SVGEGT. The CDR3 sequence is 11 residues long. The CDR3 loop is CASFYLYEAFF. Here the CDR3 DNA reads TGTGCCAGCTTCTACCTTTATGAAGCTTTCTTT.

This chain uses TRBV19 with TRBJ2-7; the match to TRBD1 covers 10 bases. This CDR3 comprises 15 residues. The germline CDR1 and CDR2 sequences are LNHDA and SQIVND (reference sequence). The trim removed 3 bases at V and 2 bases at J, leaving 4 bases unmatched. CDR3 nucleotide sequence: TGTGCCAGTAGTATCGGGACAGGGGATGCCTACGAGCAGTACTTC. Translation gives CASSIGTGDAYEQYF.

This chain uses TRBV20-1 with TRBJ1-5; D not certain. The CDR3 is made up of 12 amino acids. Germline V gene sequence: CDR1 DFQATT, CDR2 SNEGSKA (reference sequence). V gave up 6 bases and J gave up 7 bases, with 13 bases separating them. DNA for the CDR3: TGCAGTGCCCGGTCGAATTCACAGCCCCAGCATTTT. This codes for CSARSNSQPQHF.

V usage is TRBV28 and J usage is TRBJ1-2; 9 bases line up with TRBD1. V lost 3 bases, J lost 3 bases, and 8 bases stayed unmatched. The CDR3 sequence is 16 residues long. Germline lookup yields CDR1 MDHEN and CDR2 SYDVKM. CDR3 sequence (DNA): TGTGCCAGCAGTTTCGGAACAGGGGGCGGTTACTATGGCTACACCTTC. Translating it yields CASSFGTGGGYYGYTF.

Note on this clonotype: This may stem from a read error, because a much larger clone lies one nucleotide away. The chain joins TRBV19 to TRBJ1-1, with D perhaps matching TRBD1 (5 bases). V lost 4 bases and J lost 4, with 16 bases in between. The CDR3 covers 15 residues. Germline V gene lookup returns CDR1 LNHDA and CDR2 SQIVND (reference sequence). CDR3 nucleotides: TGTGCCAGTAGTACCATCAGGGTCATGATCACTGAAGCTTTCTTT. Translating gives CASSTIRVMITEAFF.

A few counts support this clonotype. The chain recombines TRBV10-3 with TRBJ1-1, with a weak D call TRBD1 (5 bases). Germline V gene sequence: CDR1 ENHRY, CDR2 SYGVKD. CDR3 length: 13 residues. The V end lost 2 bases, the J end lost 10 bases, and 14 bases lay between the germline ends. In nucleotides, the CDR3 is TGTGCCATCAGTGAGGACGGGCAGGGCACAGCTTTCTTT. Translated, it gives CAISEDGQGTAFF.

The chain is built from TRBV6-5 and TRBJ1-3; D is undetermined. Deletions cut 5 bases from V and 0 bases from J, with 8 bases between. In germline, CDR1 is MNHEY, CDR2 SVGAGI. The CDR3 covers 14 residues. The CDR3 is CASSRTLSGNTIYF. The CDR3 region has the DNA TGTGCCAGCAGTCGGACCCTCTCTGGAAACACCATATATTTT.

The chain combines TRBV5-6 with TRBJ1-6, with 9 bases lining up with TRBD1. CDR1 is SGHDT, CDR2 YYEEEE, per germline. The CDR3 spans 15 residues. V shed 4 bases, J shed 8 bases, and the junction held 7 bases outside the gene matches. The CDR3 coding sequence is TGTGCCAGCAGCCCAGGGGACAGGGAGGATTCACCCCTCCACTTT. It is translated as CASSPGDREDSPLHF.

This clonotype has a count of ten or more. In nucleotides, the CDR3 is TGTGCCAGCAGTTTTTACGAACAGGGGGGTGTCTATGGCTACACCTTC. Protein: CASSFYEQGGVYGYTF. The V gene is TRBV6-6, the J gene TRBJ1-2, with 8 bases that match TRBD1. This CDR3 comprises 16 residues. CDR1 MNHNY and CDR2 SVGAGI come from the germline V gene (reference sequence). The trim removed 4 bases at V and 4 bases at J, leaving 11 bases unmatched.

Relative to its sample, this clonotype is medium-sized. The chain combines TRBV6-5 with TRBJ1-2; 7 nucleotides match TRBD1. V lost 2 bases and J lost 5; bases outside the gene matches: 5. The V gene's germline CDR1 is MNHEY and CDR2 SVGAGI. This CDR3 is 14 amino acids long. CDR3 loop: CASSYGGQPYGYTF. The CDR3 DNA reads TGTGCCAGCAGTTACGGGGGACAGCCTTATGGCTACACCTTC.

This clonotype occurred a few times. This chain links TRBV24-1 with TRBJ2-2; possible D gene TRBD2, 5 bases. Germline V gene sequence: CDR1 KGHDR, CDR2 SFDVKD. Trimming shortened V by 4 bases and J by 4 bases, and 12 bases separated the two germline ends. This CDR3 comprises 15 residues. The CDR3 is CATSDSGLTTGELFF. For the CDR3, the DNA is TGTGCCACCAGTGACTCCGGACTGACCACCGGGGAGCTGTTTTTT.

In its sample, this clonotype was seen a few times. The V gene is TRBV15, the J gene TRBJ1-5, with D uncertain. Germline values: CDR1 LNHNV, CDR2 YYDKDF (reference sequence). This CDR3 contains 13 residues. V lost 0 bases, J lost 11 bases, and 11 bases lay in between. CDR3 DNA sequence: TGTGCCACCAGCAGAGAAGGGTCTTCGGCCCAGCATTTT. Protein: CATSREGSSAQHF.

This clonotype has a handful of counts. The chain joins TRBV5-6 to TRBJ2-7, with D hard to call. Germline loops: CDR1 SGHDT, CDR2 YYEEEE. The CDR3 covers 11 residues. With 3 bases removed from V and 6 bases from J, the gap between germline ends came to 7 bases. Here the CDR3 DNA reads TGTGCCAGCAGCTGGGGTCTCGAGCAGTACTTC. Protein: CASSWGLEQYF.

The chain links TRBV7-9 to TRBJ2-7, with D maybe TRBD1 (6 bases). Trimming removed 5 bases at V and 3 bases at J, with 14 bases between. The CDR3 totals 14 residues. Per the germline V gene, CDR1 is SEHNR and CDR2 is FQNEAQ (reference sequence). CDR3 nucleotides: TGTGCCAGCAGCCCAAACGGACAGAGCTACGAGCAGTACTTC. It yields the protein CASSPNGQSYEQYF. The full variable domain, its missing parts supplied by reference TRBV7-9 and TRBJ2-7, is DTGVSQNPRHKITKRGQNVTFRCDPISEHNRLYWYRQTLGQGPEFLTYFQNEAQLEKSRLLSDRFSAERPKGSFSTLEIQRTEQGDSAMYLCASSPNGQSYEQYFGPGTRLTVT.

This clonotype was recorded at least ten times. This chain links TRBV19 with TRBJ1-3, with 9 bases fitting TRBD1. The CDR3 runs 14 residues. The J segment lost 5 bases and the V segment lost 4 bases, leaving 3 bases of the junction unmatched. Germline V gives CDR1 LNHDA, CDR2 SQIVND (reference sequence). The CDR3 region has the DNA TGTGCCAGTAGTAGGGGACAGGGAAGAAACACCATATATTTT. It specifies CASSRGQGRNTIYF.

The sample holds a few counts of this clonotype. The V gene is TRBV30, the J gene TRBJ1-1; D is ambiguous. This CDR3 region has 16 residues. Germline V gene lookup returns CDR1 GTSNPN and CDR2 SVGIG (reference sequence). V gave up 3 bases and J gave up 5 bases, with 22 bases separating them. The CDR3 protein is CAWSPTLTERRTEAFF. CDR3 bases: TGTGCCTGGAGCCCGACCCTTACAGAACGGCGGACTGAAGCTTTCTTT.